This T cell receptor beta chain was sequenced for a study of blood T cells in healthy people across ages. Primers used in a second PCR of about 7 to 12 cycles were a sample-barcoded 5' primer and a J-beta primer mix. In TCRdb, the 5' RACE reads were re-called with MiXCR into one record per CDR3 protein. The data hold more than 1 million distinct CDR3 sequences, with 40% to 55% observed a single time. The CDR3 consists of 15 residues. Germline V lookup: CDR1 LNHNV, CDR2 YYDKDF (reference sequence). V was pared by 5 bases and J by 2 bases, with 3 bases of the junction left unmatched. Isolating PBMCs gave at least 6 million of these cells per sample.

The receptor was isolated from a woman aged 55-69 years in good health. The J gene is TRBJ2-5, the V gene TRBV15, with 12 positions matching TRBD2. The specimen sequenced was blood. The CDR3 DNA sequence: TGTGCCACCAGCCCGACTAGCGGGAGACAAGAGACCCAGTACTTC. It is translated as CATSPTSGRQETQYF.